This T cell receptor (beta chain) appears in the sequencing data of a study of memory CD4+ T cells and cytomegalovirus serostatus. As originally analysed: Out-of-frame sequences were removed, leaving 2 million or so distinct TCRbeta sequences. Here immunoSEQ multiplex PCR was the method, and the copy in TCRdb shows in-frame clones only, minus some. V and J calls plus clone size are reproduced from that table; the DNA served to infer D and trimming. The sample has about 38,000 clones, about 80% seen once. Single viable CD3+CD4+CD8-CD45RO+ cells were sorted as the memory CD4+ T cells. For this clone: The antigen is not known.

The V end lost 0 bases, the J end lost 1 base, and 11 bases lay between the germline ends. Germline-derived CDR1 and CDR2 are ENHRY and SYGVKD. The length of the CDR3 is 16 residues. General observations from the study: The CMV-associated TCR signature appears largely within the CD4+ memory repertoire.

The source material was memory CD4+ T cells from blood. The TCR originated in an adult in good health and CMV-seropositive. The chain joins TRBV10-3 to TRBJ2-3; D possibly corresponds to TRBD2 (5 bases). CDR3 nucleotides: TGTGCCATCAGTGAGTCCCCCGGGGTGGGCACAGATACGCAGTATTTT. Residues: CAISESPGVGTDTQYF.